The clone carrying this T cell receptor beta chain came up a few times. What it binds is unknown. The V gene's germline CDR1 is GTSNPN and CDR2 SVGIG (reference sequence). This CDR3 is 16 amino acids long. Trimming cost V 2 bases and J 4 bases; bases outside gene matches: 11. The sample is drawn from a study of CD8+ T cells in alopecia areata. The sample's treatment: oral pan-JAK inhibitor, 5-10 mg twice daily. Findings of the study overall: Clonality exceeded that of normal scalp in lesional scalp, most notably in alopecia totalis/universalis.

cDNA reverse transcribed from extracted RNA served as the sequencing template. Profiled with immunoSEQ multiplex PCR; TCRdb holds only in-frame clones, not every one. The sample lists some 120,000 clones, about three fifths occurring once. The sequence came from a human donor with alopecia areata. Sequencing used CD8+ T cells sorted from blood, obtained at week 24, from a patient treated with tofacitinib. The rearrangement uses TRBV30 and TRBJ2-3; 8 bases match TRBD2. The CDR3 DNA sequence: TGTGCCTGGAGTTCGGCGGGACTAGAATTTCCAGATACGCAGTATTTT. As protein: CAWSSAGLEFPDTQYF.